These T cell receptor beta chains were read from a single sample in a study of blood T cell repertoires in COVID-19. Clones were sequenced by immunoSEQ multiplex PCR, and TCRdb holds only the in-frame ones, with some missing. The sample records approximately 230,000 clones, 85% to 90% being singletons. Sample: PBMCs or T cells enriched from blood (not recorded which). These receptors all stem from a man aged 40-55 years who had recovered from COVID-19. Both conserved end residues are trimmed from each CDR3.

j_call | v_call | cdr3_aa
TRBJ1-2 | TRBV6-2/TRBV6-3 | ASGSGTEYGYT
TRBJ2-1 | TRBV19 | ASSPGQGYNEQF
TRBJ2-7 | TRBV6-5 | ASSYSSFREQY
TRBJ1-2 | TRBV7-8 | ASSSTGGGTNYGYT
TRBJ1-2 | TRBV28 | ASSLLPRDYGYT
TRBJ2-3 | TRBV18 | ASSEAGTQGTQY
TRBJ1-2 | TRBV5-5 | ASSLAPSRDYGYT
TRBJ1-3 | TRBV7-9 | ASSLRGAVGGNTIY
TRBJ2-2 | TRBV19 | ASSIWDRNTGELF
TRBJ2-1 | TRBV28 | ASMGGQGAYNEQF
TRBJ2-2 | TRBV5-4 | ASSPPPSGGAFRTGELF
TRBJ2-3 | TRBV14 | ASSKGQGPDTQY
TRBJ2-4 | TRBV4-3 | ASSQLTSGGAENIQY
TRBJ1-5 | TRBV23-1 | AIFPDYGGGPEQPQH
TRBJ1-1 | TRBV7-9 | ASSLAGGLSEAF
TRBJ1-2 | TRBV6-5 | ASSPDRRGGYT
TRBJ2-1 | TRBV3-1/TRBV3-2 | ASSQDRGGDYNEQF